This TCR beta chain was observed in a study of post-analysis software for immune sequencing data. Note on this clonotype: Its antigen is still unknown.

The J segment lost 13 bases and the V segment lost 3 bases, leaving 15 bases of the junction unmatched. The CDR3 loop spans 15 amino acids. The germline V gene has CDR1 KGHSH and CDR2 LQKENI. Each TCR beta cDNA library carried unique molecular identifiers. TCRdb passed the PCR reads through MiXCR, listing each CDR3 protein once. The profile covers 700,000 to 900,000 distinct CDR3 sequences, with just over 45% appearing a single time and 4.9% taken by the ten largest. Study observations and caveats: TRBV5-6, TRBV5-1 and TRBV20-1 were among a few TRBV segments more frequent in patients than controls. Co-batched samples clustered tightly together by F measure. Normalized Chao1 diversity was significantly reduced in patients versus controls.

Sequenced input: blood. This sequence originates from a girl under 18 with multiple sclerosis. The chain combines TRBV18 with TRBJ2-4; 7 bases agree with TRBD1. CDR3 protein: CASSPSGTDTNEQYF. CDR3 nucleotides: TGTGCCAGCTCACCCTCCGGGACAGACACCAATGAGCAGTACTTC.